Following are 5 T cell receptor beta chains from one sample sequenced in a study of T-cell reconstitution after alpha-beta-depleted transplantation in children. For TCRbeta, the library was prepared with unique molecular identifiers. In TCRdb, the PCR reads were re-called with MiXCR into one record per CDR3 protein. The sample shows some 500,000 distinct CDR3 sequences, roughly 18% of them seen only once. The starting material was PBMCs from the stem cell graft donor, obtained from the stem cell graft. These receptors all stem from a human donor who donated a stem cell graft to a child with acute lymphoblastic leukemia.

V usage is TRBV30 and J usage is TRBJ1-2; perhaps TRBD1 as D (6 bases). This CDR3 region has 14 residues. Germline V gene data show CDR1 as GTSNPN and CDR2 as SVGIG (reference sequence). V gave up 5 bases and J gave up 4 bases, with 17 bases separating them. This CDR3 reads CAWAGTGAAYGYTF. The DNA of the CDR3 is TGTGCCTGGGCGGGGACGGGGGCGGCCTATGGCTACACCTTC.

This clonotype was recorded a few times. The V gene is TRBV7-9, the J gene TRBJ2-1; D perhaps matches TRBD1 (6 bases). Germline CDR1 reads SEHNR; CDR2 reads FQNEAQ (reference sequence). Deletions cut 4 bases from V and 0 bases from J, with 10 bases between. This CDR3 contains 15 residues. The CDR3 DNA reads TGTGCCAGCAGCTCAGCGGACAGCTCCTACAATGAGCAGTTCTTC. Protein: CASSSADSSYNEQFF.

This clonotype was recorded a few times. As DNA, the CDR3 is TGTGCCAGCAGCTTGGGGGAGTATACGCAGTATTTT. Amino acid sequence: CASSLGEYTQYF. The gene calls are TRBV11-2 and TRBJ2-3; tentatively, D is TRBD1 or TRBD2 (5 bases each). CDR1 SGHAT and CDR2 FQNNGV come from the germline V gene. The CDR3 extends over 12 amino acids. The V gene lost 3 bases and the J gene lost 7 bases, with 8 bases spanning the gap.

This clonotype appeared a few times. The CDR3 DNA is TGCGCCAGCAGCTCCTCGTGGGTGGGACCGATCACAGATACGCAGTATTTT. It is translated as CASSSSWVGPITDTQYF. The J gene is TRBJ2-3, the V gene TRBV5-1; TRBD1 or TRBD2 may be the D gene (5 bases each). The V gene lost 3 bases and the J gene lost 2 bases, with 19 bases spanning the gap. Germline V lookup: CDR1 SGHRS, CDR2 YFSETQ. The CDR3 runs 17 residues.

This clonotype was observed a few times. This chain connects TRBV4-2 to TRBJ2-3; D gene uncertain. The ends were cut back, 0 bases at V and 3 bases at J, with 7 bases in the middle. Germline-derived CDR1 and CDR2 are LGHNA and YNFKEQ. The CDR3 is 14 amino acids. Written as DNA, the CDR3 is TGTGCCAGCAGCCAAGAGCGGCTGACAGATACGCAGTATTTT. Translated, it gives CASSQERLTDTQYF.